The sequence of this TCR beta chain was determined in a study of blood T cell repertoires in COVID-19. Study overall: Acute and convalescent COVID-19 samples came from the United States, Italy and Spain. T cells, B-cell-depleted T cells, or PBMCs provided the cDNA or gDNA that served as material.

The V segment lost 2 bases and the J segment 5 bases; nucleotides outside the gene matches: 2. The CDR3 spans 14 residues. Germline V gene lookup returns CDR1 SGHTA and CDR2 FQGTGA. This clone showed up just a few times. Study processing details: Reference gene primer amplification gave estimated nucleated cell counts. The data were produced by immunoSEQ multiplex PCR, yet TCRdb's version contains in-frame clones alone and is incomplete. That table furnishes V, J and clone size, whereas the DNA furnished D and trimming. This sample carries roughly 120,000 clones, about 93% of them seen once, and the ten largest clones take approximately 2%. Seattle enrolled patients during active infection and tracked them longitudinally.

The TCR originated in a middle-aged man with COVID-19, enrolled during active disease. The rearrangement links TRBV7-3 to TRBJ2-2, with 7 positions matching TRBD2. Sequencing was carried out using peripheral blood. CDR3 nucleotide sequence: TGTGCCAGCAGCTTAGGGACTAAAACCGGGGAGCTGTTTTTT. Protein sequence: CASSLGTKTGELFF.